This is a list of T cell receptor beta chains from one sample in a study of blood T cell repertoires in COVID-19. Assay used: immunoSEQ multiplex PCR; TCRdb lists only in-frame clones, some missing. The sample lists about 140,000 clones; almost 85% were seen once. The material sequenced was PBMCs or T cells enriched from blood (not recorded which). The source of these receptors is a man in his forties with acute COVID-19. The CDR3 runs from the conserved cysteine through the conserved F or W. D genes are given only for firm matches. Clone size is given for some rows only: seen once, a few or many times, or a class if the clone is expanded.

d_call,j_call,clone_size,v_call,cdr3_nt,cdr3_aa
NA,TRBJ1-2,few,TRBV11-2,TGTGCCAGCAGAAAGGACAGCGAGTTGACTAACTATGGCTACACCTTC,CASRKDSELTNYGYTF
NA,TRBJ2-1,NA,TRBV7-2,TGTGCCAGCAGCCTAGGAGGGGGAGGGCCCTACAATGAGCAGTTCTTC,CASSLGGGGPYNEQFF
NA,TRBJ2-7,NA,TRBV28,TGTGCCAGCAGTCCCCCGTGGAGAAGAACGAGCTCCTACGAGCAGTACTTC,CASSPPWRRTSSYEQYF
TRBD1,TRBJ1-1,NA,TRBV6-5,TGTGCCAGCAGTTACAACCAGGGGGCTGAAGCTTTCTTT,CASSYNQGAEAFF
TRBD1,TRBJ1-1,NA,TRBV6-5,TGTGCCAGCAGTACCCGACAGGGATCCACTGAAGCTTTCTTT,CASSTRQGSTEAFF
NA,TRBJ1-2,NA,TRBV9,TGTGCCAGCACCGTAGGCGACAGCGCCCTAGGTGGCTACACCTTC,CASTVGDSALGGYTF
TRBD1,TRBJ1-5,NA,TRBV6-5,TGTGCCAGCAGGGCGACAGGGGTTCAGCCCCAGCATTTT,CASRATGVQPQHF
TRBD1,TRBJ2-7,NA,TRBV30,TGTGCCTGGAGTCGGACAGGGGTATGGCAGTACTTC,CAWSRTGVWQYF
NA,TRBJ2-3,few,TRBV30,TGTGCCTGGAGTCCCGGGGGAGCAGATACGCAGTATTTT,CAWSPGGADTQYF
TRBD2,TRBJ2-3,few,TRBV5-1,TGCGCCAGCACCAAGAGACTAGCGGGAGAAGGCACAGATACGCAGTATTTT,CASTKRLAGEGTDTQYF
NA,TRBJ2-5,NA,TRBV5-1,TGCGCCAGCAGCTTAGGGGGCCAAGAGACCCAGTACTTC,CASSLGGQETQYF
NA,TRBJ1-1,few,TRBV30,TGTGCCGGAGAGAGGAACACTGAAGCTTTCTTT,CAGERNTEAFF
NA,TRBJ1-1,once,TRBV6-6,TGTGCCAGCACCAGAGGGCAGACCTTGAACACTGAAGCTTTCTTT,CASTRGQTLNTEAFF
TRBD1,TRBJ2-1,NA,TRBV28,TGTGCCAGCAGCTTACTGGGACAGTTCAATGAGCAGTTCTTC,CASSLLGQFNEQFF
TRBD2,TRBJ2-7,NA,TRBV6-5,TGTGCCAGCAGGGTGGGAGGGCCGAGTTACGAGCAGTACTTC,CASRVGGPSYEQYF
TRBD1,TRBJ2-7,few,TRBV27,TGTGCCAGCAGTCCCACGGCCAACAGGGGCGAGCAGTACTTC,CASSPTANRGEQYF
NA,TRBJ1-2,NA,TRBV4-2,TGTGCCAGCAGCCAAGAGCCAGACAGGCCTAACTATGGCTACACCTTC,CASSQEPDRPNYGYTF
TRBD1,TRBJ2-7,once,TRBV11-2,TGTGCCAGCAGCTCGGACAGGGCGTTCTCCTACGAGCAGTACTTC,CASSSDRAFSYEQYF
NA,TRBJ1-1,NA,TRBV7-6,TGTGCCAGCAGCTTAATAACTGAAGCTTTCTTT,CASSLITEAFF
NA,TRBJ1-5,few,TRBV2,TGTGCCAGCACCAGTTATAGCAATCAGCCCCAGCATTTT,CASTSYSNQPQHF
TRBD1,TRBJ2-7,NA,TRBV27,TGTGCCAGCGCTCTGCTGGGACAGACCCTCTACGAGCAGTACTTC,CASALLGQTLYEQYF
TRBD2,TRBJ2-3,NA,TRBV7-2,TGTGCCAGCAGCTTAAACGGGGGGGCCCCAGATACGCAGTATTTT,CASSLNGGAPDTQYF